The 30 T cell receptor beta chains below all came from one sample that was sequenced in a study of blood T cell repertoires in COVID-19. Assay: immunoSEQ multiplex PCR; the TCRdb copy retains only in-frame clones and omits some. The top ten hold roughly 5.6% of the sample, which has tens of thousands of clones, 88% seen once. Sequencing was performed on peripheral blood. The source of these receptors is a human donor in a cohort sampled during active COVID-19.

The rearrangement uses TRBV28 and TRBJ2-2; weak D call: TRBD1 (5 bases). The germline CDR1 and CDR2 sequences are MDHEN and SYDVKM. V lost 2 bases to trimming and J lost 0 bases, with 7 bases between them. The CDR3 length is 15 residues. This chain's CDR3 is CASSLAGTNTGELFF. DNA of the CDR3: TGTGCCAGCAGTTTAGCAGGGACGAACACCGGGGAGCTGTTTTTT.

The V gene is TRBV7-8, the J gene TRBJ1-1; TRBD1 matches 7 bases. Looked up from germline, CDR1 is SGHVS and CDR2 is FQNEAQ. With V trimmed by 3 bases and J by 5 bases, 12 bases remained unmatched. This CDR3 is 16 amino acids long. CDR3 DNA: TGTGCCAGCAGCTTCTACTCGGGGGCACAGGGGACTGAAGCTTTCTTT. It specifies CASSFYSGAQGTEAFF.

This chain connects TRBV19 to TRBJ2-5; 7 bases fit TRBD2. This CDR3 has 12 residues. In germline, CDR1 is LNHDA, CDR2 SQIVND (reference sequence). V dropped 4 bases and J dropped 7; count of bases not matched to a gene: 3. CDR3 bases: TGTGCCAGTAGTACGGGGGGTGGGACCCAGTACTTC. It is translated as CASSTGGGTQYF. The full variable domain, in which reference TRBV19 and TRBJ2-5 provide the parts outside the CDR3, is DGGITQSPKYLFRKEGQNVTLSCEQNLNHDAMYWYRQDPGQGLRLIYYSQIVNDFQKGDIAEGYSVSREKKESFPLTVTSAQKNPTAFYLCASSTGGGTQYFGPGTRLLVL.

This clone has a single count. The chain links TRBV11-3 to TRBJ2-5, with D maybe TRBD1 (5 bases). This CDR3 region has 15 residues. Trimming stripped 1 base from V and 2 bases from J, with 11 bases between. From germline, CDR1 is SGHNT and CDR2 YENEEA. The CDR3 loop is CASSLGTSLQETQYF. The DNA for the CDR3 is TGTGCCAGCAGCTTAGGGACAAGCCTTCAAGAGACCCAGTACTTC.

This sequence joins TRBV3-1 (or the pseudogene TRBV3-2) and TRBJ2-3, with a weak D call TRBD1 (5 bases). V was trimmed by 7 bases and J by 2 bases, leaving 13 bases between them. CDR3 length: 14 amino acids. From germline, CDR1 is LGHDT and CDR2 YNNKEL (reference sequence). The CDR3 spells CASTAGHLTDTQYF. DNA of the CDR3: TGTGCCAGCACCGCAGGACACCTCACAGATACGCAGTATTTT.

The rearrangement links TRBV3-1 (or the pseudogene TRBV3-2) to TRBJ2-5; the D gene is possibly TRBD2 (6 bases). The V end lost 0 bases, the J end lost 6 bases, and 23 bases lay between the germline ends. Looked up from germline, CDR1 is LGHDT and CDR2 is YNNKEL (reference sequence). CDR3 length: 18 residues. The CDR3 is CASSQDHPGTDFRKTQYF. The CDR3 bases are TGTGCCAGCAGCCAAGACCACCCCGGGACTGATTTTCGGAAGACCCAGTACTTC.

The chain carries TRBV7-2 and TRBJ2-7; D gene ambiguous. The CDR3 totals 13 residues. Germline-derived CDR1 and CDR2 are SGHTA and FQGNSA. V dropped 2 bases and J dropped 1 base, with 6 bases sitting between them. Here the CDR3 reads CASSLRWSYEQYF. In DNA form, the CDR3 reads TGTGCCAGCAGCTTACGGTGGTCCTACGAGCAGTACTTC.

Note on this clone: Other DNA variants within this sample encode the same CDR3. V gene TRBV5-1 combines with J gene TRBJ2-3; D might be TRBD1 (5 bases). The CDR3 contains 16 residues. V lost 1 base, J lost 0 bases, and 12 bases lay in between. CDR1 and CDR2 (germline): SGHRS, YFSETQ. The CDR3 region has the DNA TGCGCCAGCAGCTTGAACGGCAGGGCTAGCACAGATACGCAGTATTTT. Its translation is CASSLNGRASTDTQYF.

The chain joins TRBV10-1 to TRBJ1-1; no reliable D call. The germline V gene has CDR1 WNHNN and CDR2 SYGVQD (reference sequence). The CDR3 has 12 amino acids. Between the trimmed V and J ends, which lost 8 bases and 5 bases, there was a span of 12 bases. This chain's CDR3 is CASGPSETEAFF. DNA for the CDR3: TGCGCCAGCGGGCCATCCGAAACTGAAGCTTTCTTT.

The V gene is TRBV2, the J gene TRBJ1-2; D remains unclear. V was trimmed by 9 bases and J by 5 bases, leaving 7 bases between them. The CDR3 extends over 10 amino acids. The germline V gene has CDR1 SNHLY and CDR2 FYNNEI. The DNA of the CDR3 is TGTGCCAGTTTGCAGTATGGCTACACCTTC. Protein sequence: CASLQYGYTF.

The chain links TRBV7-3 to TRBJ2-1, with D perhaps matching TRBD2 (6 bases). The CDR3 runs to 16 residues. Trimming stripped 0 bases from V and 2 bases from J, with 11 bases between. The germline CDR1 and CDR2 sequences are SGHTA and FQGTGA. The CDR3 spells CASSLTSGEPYNEQFF. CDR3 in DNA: TGTGCCAGCAGCTTAACATCGGGGGAGCCCTACAATGAGCAGTTCTTC.

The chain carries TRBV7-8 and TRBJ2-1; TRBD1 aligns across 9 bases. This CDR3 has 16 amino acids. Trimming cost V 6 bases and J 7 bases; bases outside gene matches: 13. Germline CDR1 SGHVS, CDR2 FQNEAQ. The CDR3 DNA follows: TGTGCCAGCAGTTCTATTCGGACAGGGGTTTGGAATGAGCAGTTCTTC. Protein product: CASSSIRTGVWNEQFF. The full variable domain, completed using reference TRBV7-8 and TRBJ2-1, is GAGVSQSPRYKVAKRGQDVALRCDPISGHVSLFWYQQALGQGPEFLTYFQNEAQLDKSGLPSDRFFAERPEGSVSTLKIQRTQQEDSAVYLCASSSIRTGVWNEQFFGPGTRLTVL.

The CDR3, as DNA: TGCGCCAGCAGCCTAGGCCGAGGGACATCCTACGAGCAGTACTTC. Its protein is CASSLGRGTSYEQYF. This chain joins TRBV4-1 and TRBJ2-7, with a weak D call TRBD1 (6 bases). The CDR3 is 15 amino acids. The ends were cut back, 4 bases at V and 1 base at J, with 14 bases in the middle. CDR1 and CDR2 (germline): MGHRA, YSYEKL.

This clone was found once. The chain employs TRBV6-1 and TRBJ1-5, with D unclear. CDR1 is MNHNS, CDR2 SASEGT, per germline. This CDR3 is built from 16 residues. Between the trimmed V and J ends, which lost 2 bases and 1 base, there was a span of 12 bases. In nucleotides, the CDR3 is TGTGCCAGCAGTGAAACGCAGGCTGGCAGCAATCAGCCCCAGCATTTT. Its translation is CASSETQAGSNQPQHF.

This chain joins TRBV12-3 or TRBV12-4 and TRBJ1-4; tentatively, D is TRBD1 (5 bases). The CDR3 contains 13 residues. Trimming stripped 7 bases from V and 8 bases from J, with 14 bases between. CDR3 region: CASTGLSKEKLFF. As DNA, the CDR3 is TGTGCCAGCACGGGACTCTCGAAGGAAAAACTGTTTTTT.

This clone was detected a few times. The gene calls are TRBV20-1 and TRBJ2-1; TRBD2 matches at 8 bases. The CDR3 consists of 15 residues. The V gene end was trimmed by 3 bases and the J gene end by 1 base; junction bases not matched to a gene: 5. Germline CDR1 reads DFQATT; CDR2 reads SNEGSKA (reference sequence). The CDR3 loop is CSASPSGPSYNEQFF. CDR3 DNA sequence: TGCAGTGCTAGTCCTAGCGGGCCTTCCTACAATGAGCAGTTCTTC.

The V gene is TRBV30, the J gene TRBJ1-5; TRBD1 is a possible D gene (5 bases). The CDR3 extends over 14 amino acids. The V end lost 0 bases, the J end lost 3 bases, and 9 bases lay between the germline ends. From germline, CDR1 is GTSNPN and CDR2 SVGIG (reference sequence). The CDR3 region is CAWSVWGTNQPQHF. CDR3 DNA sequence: TGTGCCTGGAGTGTCTGGGGCACCAATCAGCCCCAGCATTTT.

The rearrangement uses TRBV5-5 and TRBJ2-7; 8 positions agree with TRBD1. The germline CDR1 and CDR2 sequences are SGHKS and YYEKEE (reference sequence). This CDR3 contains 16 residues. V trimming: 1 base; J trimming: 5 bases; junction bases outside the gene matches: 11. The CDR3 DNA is TGTGCCAGCAGCTTGTTGCTGGCAGGGGGCGGGGACGAGCAGTACTTC. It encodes CASSLLLAGGGDEQYF. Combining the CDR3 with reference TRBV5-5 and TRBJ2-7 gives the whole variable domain DAGVTQSPTHLIKTRGQQVTLRCSPISGHKSVSWYQQVLGQGPQFIFQYYEKEERGRGNFPDRFSARQFPNYSSELNVNALLLGDSALYLCASSLLLAGGGDEQYFGPGTRLTVT.

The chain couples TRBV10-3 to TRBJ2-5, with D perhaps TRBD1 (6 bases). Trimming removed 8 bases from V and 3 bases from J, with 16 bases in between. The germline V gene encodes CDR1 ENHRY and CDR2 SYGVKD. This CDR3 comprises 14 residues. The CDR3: CAISSTGREETQYF. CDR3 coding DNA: TGTGCCATCTCGAGCACAGGGCGGGAAGAGACCCAGTACTTC.

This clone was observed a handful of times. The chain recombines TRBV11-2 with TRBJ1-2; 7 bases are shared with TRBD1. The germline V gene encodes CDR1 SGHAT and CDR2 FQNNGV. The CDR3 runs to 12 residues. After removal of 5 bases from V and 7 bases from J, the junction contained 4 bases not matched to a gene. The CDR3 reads CASSATGVGYTF. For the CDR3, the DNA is TGTGCCAGCAGCGCCACAGGGGTTGGCTACACCTTC. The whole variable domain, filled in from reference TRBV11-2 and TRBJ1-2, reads EAGVAQSPRYKIIEKRQSVAFWCNPISGHATLYWYQQILGQGPKLLIQFQNNGVVDDSQLPKDRFSAERLKGVDSTLKIQPAKLEDSAVYLCASSATGVGYTFGSGTRLTVV.

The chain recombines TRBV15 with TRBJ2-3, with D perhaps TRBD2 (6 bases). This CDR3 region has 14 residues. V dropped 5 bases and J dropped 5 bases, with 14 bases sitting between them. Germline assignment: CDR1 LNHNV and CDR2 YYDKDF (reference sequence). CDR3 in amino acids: CATSSAGRRDTQYF. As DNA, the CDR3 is TGTGCCACCAGCTCCGCGGGGCGGAGAGATACGCAGTATTTT.

The CDR3, as DNA: TGTGCCAGCAGTTTAGGACAGGACAACTATGGCTACACCTTC. Its protein product is CASSLGQDNYGYTF. The chain couples TRBV6-5 to TRBJ1-2; the match to TRBD1 covers 7 bases. Germline CDR1 and CDR2: MNHEY and SVGAGI. This CDR3 is built from 14 residues. Trimming took 4 bases from V and 2 from J; bases not matched to a gene: 4.

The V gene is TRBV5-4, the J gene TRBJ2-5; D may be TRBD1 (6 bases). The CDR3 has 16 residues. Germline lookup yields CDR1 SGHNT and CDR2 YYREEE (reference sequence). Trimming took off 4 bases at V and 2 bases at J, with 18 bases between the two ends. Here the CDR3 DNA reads TGTGCCAGCAGCCCGAAACCTGGACAGTTACAAGAGACCCAGTACTTC. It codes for CASSPKPGQLQETQYF.

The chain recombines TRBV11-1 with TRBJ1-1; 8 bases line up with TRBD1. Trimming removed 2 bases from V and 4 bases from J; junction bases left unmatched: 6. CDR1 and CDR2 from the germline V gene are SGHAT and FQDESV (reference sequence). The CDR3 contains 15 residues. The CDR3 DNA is TGTGCCAGCAGCTTACGGGACAGGACAGGCACTGAAGCTTTCTTT. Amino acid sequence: CASSLRDRTGTEAFF. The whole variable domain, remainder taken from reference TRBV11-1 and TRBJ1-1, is EAEVAQSPRYKITEKSQAVAFWCDPISGHATLYWYRQILGQGPELLVQFQDESVVDDSQLPKDRFSAERLKGVDSTLKIQPAELGDSAMYLCASSLRDRTGTEAFFGQGTRLTVV.

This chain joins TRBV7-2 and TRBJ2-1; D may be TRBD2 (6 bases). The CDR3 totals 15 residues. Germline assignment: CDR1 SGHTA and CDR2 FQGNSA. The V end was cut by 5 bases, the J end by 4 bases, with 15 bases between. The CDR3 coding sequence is TGTGCCAGCAGCCCCACCGGGACTCTATACAATGAGCAGTTCTTC. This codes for CASSPTGTLYNEQFF.

The CDR3 loop reads CASRDGTSGASYNEQFF. The CDR3 bases are TGTGCCAGCAGGGACGGGACTAGCGGGGCCTCCTACAATGAGCAGTTCTTC. The rearrangement links TRBV2 to TRBJ2-1; 13 bases agree with TRBD2. The V gene end was trimmed by 6 bases and the J gene end by 0 bases; junction bases not matched to a gene: 5. Germline V gene lookup returns CDR1 SNHLY and CDR2 FYNNEI. The length of the CDR3 is 17 residues.

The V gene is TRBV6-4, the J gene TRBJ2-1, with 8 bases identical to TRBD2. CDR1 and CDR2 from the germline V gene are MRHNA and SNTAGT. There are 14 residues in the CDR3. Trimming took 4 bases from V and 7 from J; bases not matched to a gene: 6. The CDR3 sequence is CASSAGLVWNEQFF. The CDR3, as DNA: TGTGCCAGCAGTGCGGGACTAGTGTGGAATGAGCAGTTCTTC.

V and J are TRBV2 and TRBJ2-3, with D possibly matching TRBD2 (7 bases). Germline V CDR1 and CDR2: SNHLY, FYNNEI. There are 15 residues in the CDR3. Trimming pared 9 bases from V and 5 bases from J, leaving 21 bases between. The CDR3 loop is CASSVLAGAGDTQYF. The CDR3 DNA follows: TGTGCCAGTTCCGTACTTGCGGGGGCCGGAGATACGCAGTATTTT.

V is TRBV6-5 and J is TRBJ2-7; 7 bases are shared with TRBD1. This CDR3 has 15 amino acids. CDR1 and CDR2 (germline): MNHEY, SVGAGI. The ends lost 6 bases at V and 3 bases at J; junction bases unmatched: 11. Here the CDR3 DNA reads TGTGCCAGCAGGAAAAACAGGGGCCTCGTCTACGAGCAGTACTTC. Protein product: CASRKNRGLVYEQYF.

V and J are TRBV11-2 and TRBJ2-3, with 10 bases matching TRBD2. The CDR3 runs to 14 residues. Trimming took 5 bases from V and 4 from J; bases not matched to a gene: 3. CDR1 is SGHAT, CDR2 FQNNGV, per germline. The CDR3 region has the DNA TGTGCCAGCAGCACTAGCGGGACCCCAGATACGCAGTATTTT. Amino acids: CASSTSGTPDTQYF.